What follows is one TCR beta chain and its context. 60 Vbeta and 13 Jbeta primers were used in PCR. The data were produced by immunoSEQ multiplex PCR, yet TCRdb's version contains in-frame clones alone and is incomplete. The table lists some 130,000 clones, around three quarters of them singletons. Trimming took 2 bases from V and 1 from J, leaving 6 bases between them. The CDR3 is 13 amino acids. Germline V CDR1 and CDR2: MNHEY, SVGAGI. This sample was taken from a study of cytomegalovirus exposure and HLA in healthy donors. Whole-study context: Drawn from HLA-typed donors, tens of millions of unique TCRs were held in an early data release.

The clonotype was recovered from a man aged 25-45 years in good health. The chain joins TRBV6-5 to TRBJ2-7; D gene uncertain. Sequencing was carried out using PBMCs. For the CDR3, the DNA is TGTGCCAGCAGTTACCAGCGTTCCTACGAGCAGTACTTC. Its protein is CASSYQRSYEQYF.